This T cell receptor beta chain was recovered during a study of blood T cell repertoires in COVID-19. Across the study: In each case, the material was cDNA or gDNA derived from T cells, B-cell-depleted T cells, or PBMCs.

Looked up from germline, CDR1 is MNHEY and CDR2 is SVGAGI. Trimming cost V 2 bases and J 7 bases; bases outside gene matches: 3. This CDR3 contains 14 residues. Authors' methods: Reference gene primers were amplified, and this amplification served to estimate nucleated cell counts. Assay: immunoSEQ multiplex PCR; the TCRdb copy retains only in-frame clones and omits some. That table is the source of V, J and clone size, and D and trimming were worked out from the DNA. The repertoire holds 150,000 to 200,000 clones, roughly 85% seen once, with 7.5% to 10% in the top ten. The V call is TRBV6-5, the J call TRBJ2-2; 8 nucleotides align to TRBD2. This TCR was sampled from a man aged 50 to 59 with active or convalescent COVID-19. Specimen: peripheral blood. The CDR3 nucleotides are TGTGCCAGCAGTTACAAGACTAGCGTCGGGGAGCTGTTTTTT. Encoded protein: CASSYKTSVGELFF.